The entry that follows covers one T cell receptor (beta chain) sequence. What it binds is not known. This specimen belongs to a study of blood T cells in healthy people across ages. Study outcomes and limitations: Long-lived donors had more naive CD4+ cells and higher diversity than aged donors.

The germline V gene has CDR1 LGHDT and CDR2 YNNKEL (reference sequence). This CDR3 is built from 14 residues. A second PCR, run for about 7 to 11 cycles, used a sample-barcoded 5' primer plus a J-beta primer mix. TCRdb reprocessed the 5' RACE reads via MiXCR and lists one record per CDR3 protein. The sample contains over 1,500,000 distinct CDR3 sequences, around half of which appear only once. This sequence joins TRBV3-1 and TRBJ2-7; D is tentatively TRBD1 or TRBD2 (5 bases each). The DNA end lines up better with TRBJ2-5; the J call may be wrong. Material for sequencing was blood. The TCR sequence derives from a woman aged 35 to 49 in good health. CDR3 DNA: TGTGCCAGCAGCCTCCCTGGGGGAGAAGAGACCCAGTACTTC. The encoded protein is CASSLPGGEETQYF.